This TCR beta chain was captured in a study of T-cell memory formation after mild COVID-19. General study findings and limits: Of the contracting clones, CD4+ ones lay mainly in CM and EM, and CD8+ ones in EMRA.

V gave up 5 bases and J gave up 4 bases, with 14 bases separating them. The CDR3 loop spans 15 amino acids. Germline V gives CDR1 SGHVS, CDR2 FQNEAQ. This clonotype has just a few counts. The antigen is not known. Constant-segment primers served in 5'RACE that generated TCR alpha and TCR beta cDNA libraries bearing sample barcodes and UMIs. Using its own MiXCR run on the 5' RACE reads, TCRdb lists one record per CDR3 protein. The data contain 450,000 to 650,000 distinct CDR3 sequences, around 21% of them singletons. This receptor was identified in an adult woman who had mild COVID-19 (a few samples of this study predate the infection). Cell type and time point are not known. The sequenced sample consisted of PBMCs or a T cell subset sorted from them (not recorded which). The chain carries TRBV7-8 and TRBJ2-2; no firm D call. CDR3 DNA sequence: TGTGCCAGCAGCCGCACCCGGGCACCCACCGGGGAGCTGTTTTTT. Encoded protein: CASSRTRAPTGELFF.